These 15 T cell receptor beta chains were sequenced from one sample in a study of T cell responses to AZD1222 COVID-19 vaccine. TCRdb keeps only in-frame clones here, not all; method: immunoSEQ multiplex PCR. The data contain about 130,000 clones, more than 85% of them seen just once; the ten biggest clones take up 1.5% to 2%. This material consisted of peripheral blood, taken 28 days after the second AZD1222 dose. These receptors all stem from an adult who received the AZD1222 COVID-19 vaccine.

The count of this clone is one. The genes are TRBV11-3 and TRBJ1-1, with 8 nucleotides matching TRBD1. CDR1 SGHNT and CDR2 YENEEA come from the germline V gene. This CDR3 has 17 amino acids. The ends lost 5 bases at V and 9 bases at J; junction bases unmatched: 20. In DNA form, the CDR3 reads TGTGCCAGCAGCGAAATGGGTAATTTCGGACAGGGTGAAAAAGCTTTCTTT. This codes for CASSEMGNFGQGEKAFF.

This chain links TRBV6-5 with TRBJ1-1; no reliable D call. This CDR3 has 15 residues. Germline V gives CDR1 MNHEY, CDR2 SVGAGI. V gave up 0 bases and J gave up 3 bases, with 11 bases separating them. This chain's CDR3 is CASSYSRTSDTEAFF. CDR3 sequence (DNA): TGTGCCAGCAGTTACTCGCGGACCTCGGACACTGAAGCTTTCTTT.

V usage is TRBV5-1 and J usage is TRBJ2-7; 8 nucleotides align to TRBD1. CDR3 length equals 16 residues. Germline loops: CDR1 SGHRS, CDR2 YFSETQ. V was pared by 0 bases and J by 3 bases, with 8 bases of the junction left unmatched. CDR3 sequence reads: CASSLGVGQAIYEQYF. Written as DNA, the CDR3 is TGCGCCAGCAGCTTGGGCGTGGGACAGGCGATCTACGAGCAGTACTTC.

The chain has TRBV5-6 and TRBJ1-2; a possible D gene is TRBD1 (5 bases). There are 14 residues in the CDR3. Germline-derived CDR1 and CDR2 are SGHDT and YYEEEE. The V and J ends lost 4 bases and 3 bases respectively, with 13 bases between them. The CDR3 sequence: CASSPPGTDYGYTF. The CDR3 DNA reads TGTGCCAGCAGCCCCCCCGGGACGGACTATGGCTACACCTTC.

This rearrangement joins TRBV5-1 to TRBJ2-3; D is unresolved. CDR1 and CDR2 from the germline V gene are SGHRS and YFSETQ. V gave up 1 base and J gave up 6 bases, with 6 bases separating them. This CDR3 is built from 12 residues. CDR3 residues: CASSLIGDTQYF. The CDR3 DNA follows: TGCGCCAGCAGCTTGATAGGGGATACGCAGTATTTT.

The chain is built from TRBV5-6 and TRBJ1-5, with 8 bases identical to TRBD1. Germline V gene data show CDR1 as SGHDT and CDR2 as YYEEEE. Unmatched junction bases numbered 7, after V lost 3 bases and J lost 11 bases. This CDR3 region has 13 residues. CDR3 bases: TGTGCCAGCAGCTCGGGACAGGACAGGACCCAGCATTTT. It yields the protein CASSSGQDRTQHF.

The V call is TRBV7-8, the J call TRBJ1-5, with a weak D call TRBD1 (5 bases). Between the trimmed V and J ends, which lost 1 base and 3 bases, there was a span of 10 bases. CDR3 length equals 15 residues. Germline-derived CDR1 and CDR2 are SGHVS and FQNEAQ. The CDR3 DNA is TGTGCCAGCAGCTTAGGGGCAGGGTTCAATCAGCCCCAGCATTTT. Translating it yields CASSLGAGFNQPQHF. Using reference TRBV7-8 and TRBJ1-5 for the parts outside the CDR3, the full variable domain is GAGVSQSPRYKVAKRGQDVALRCDPISGHVSLFWYQQALGQGPEFLTYFQNEAQLDKSGLPSDRFFAERPEGSVSTLKIQRTQQEDSAVYLCASSLGAGFNQPQHFGDGTRLSIL.

The chain recombines TRBV10-3 with TRBJ1-5; D remains unclear. Trimming cost V 4 bases and J 6 bases, with 7 bases left between them. Germline values: CDR1 ENHRY, CDR2 SYGVKD. This CDR3 has 12 residues. The CDR3 bases are TGTGCCATCAGTGCGGGCTCTCAGCCCCAGCATTTT. Translated: CAISAGSQPQHF.

DNA for the CDR3: TGTGCCAGTAGTACCGCCCCGGGACAGGGGGATCAGCCCCAGCATTTT. This sequence encodes CASSTAPGQGDQPQHF. The chain recombines TRBV19 with TRBJ1-5; 11 bases match TRBD1. V lost 4 bases and J lost 5; bases outside the gene matches: 7. The germline gives CDR1 LNHDA, CDR2 SQIVND (reference sequence). This CDR3 region has 16 residues.

This chain connects TRBV14 to TRBJ1-5, with a tentative D call TRBD1 (5 bases). Trimming left V 8 bases short and J 0 bases short, with 11 bases between. The CDR3 consists of 14 residues. Looked up from germline, CDR1 is SGHDN and CDR2 is FVKESK. The DNA for the CDR3 is TGTGCCAGCCCGCGACAGTATAGCAATCAGCCCCAGCATTTT. It specifies CASPRQYSNQPQHF.

The chain employs TRBV7-9 and TRBJ1-3, with D tentatively TRBD1 (5 bases). The V gene's germline CDR1 is SEHNR and CDR2 FQNEAQ (reference sequence). The V gene lost 3 bases and the J gene lost 5 bases, with 11 bases spanning the gap. This CDR3 is 14 amino acids long. The CDR3 spells CASSFEGSRNTIYF. CDR3 bases: TGTGCCAGCAGCTTTGAGGGGTCCCGAAACACCATATATTTT.

The rearrangement joins TRBV29-1 to TRBJ1-2; perhaps TRBD1 as D (6 bases). Between the trimmed V and J ends, which lost 6 bases and 8 bases, there was a span of 13 bases. Germline V gene lookup returns CDR1 SQVTM and CDR2 ANQGSEA. The CDR3 extends over 11 amino acids. The CDR3 spells CSVAHRAGYTF. DNA of the CDR3: TGCAGCGTAGCTCACAGGGCCGGCTACACCTTC.

V is TRBV30 and J is TRBJ2-5; D is possibly TRBD1 or TRBD2 (5 bases each). The CDR3 has 13 residues. From germline, CDR1 is GTSNPN and CDR2 SVGIG (reference sequence). V lost 1 base to trimming and J lost 1 base, with 7 bases between them. CDR3 region: CAWSGGTQETQYF. The DNA for the CDR3 is TGTGCCTGGAGTGGTGGGACCCAAGAGACCCAGTACTTC.

CDR3 nucleotide sequence: TGTGCCAGCAGCGTCAGCGGGAGGGCGAACAATGAGCAGTTCTTC. Encoded protein: CASSVSGRANNEQFF. V is TRBV11-3 and J is TRBJ2-1; TRBD2 aligns across 10 bases. Trimming at V came to 5 bases and at J to 5 bases, leaving 6 bases not matched to a gene. CDR3 length: 15 amino acids. Germline CDR1 SGHNT, CDR2 YENEEA.

This chain joins TRBV7-9 and TRBJ1-1; the match to TRBD1 covers 9 bases. Germline CDR1 reads SEHNR; CDR2 reads FQNEAQ (reference sequence). V dropped 3 bases and J dropped 5; count of bases not matched to a gene: 7. The length of the CDR3 is 15 residues. The CDR3 DNA is TGTGCCAGCAGCTTTGCACAGGGGGCTGAGACTGAAGCTTTCTTT. Its translation: CASSFAQGAETEAFF.